Detailed here is one T cell receptor (beta chain). The source of the sample is a study of control samples from healthy donors and cancer patients. The assay was immunoSEQ multiplex PCR, and TCRdb's table has in-frame clones only and misses some. The sample holds about 15,000 clones, roughly nine tenths seen once. The CDR3 length is 13 residues. CDR1 is PRHDT, CDR2 FYEKMQ, per germline (reference sequence). V lost 7 bases to trimming and J lost 6 bases, with 12 bases between them. Specimen: PBMCs. V is TRBV13 and J is TRBJ2-2; D might be TRBD1 (5 bases). The receptor comes from a man between 60 and 70 years old with head and neck cancer. As DNA, the CDR3 is TGTGCCAGCATAGACAGCGTGTCCGGGGAGCTGTTTTTT. Protein product: CASIDSVSGELFF.